The 12 T cell receptor beta chains below come from one sample, sequenced in a study of OX40 agonist ivuxolimab in advanced cancers. TCRdb keeps only in-frame clones here, not all; method: immunoSEQ multiplex PCR. The sample has approximately 82,000 clones; around 87% are singletons. The sequences come from CD4+ or CD8+ T cells sorted from blood, collected in a trial of the OX40 agonist ivuxolimab. These receptors were collected from an adult with an advanced solid tumor such as melanoma, head and neck, liver or kidney cancer.

The chain uses TRBV9 and TRBJ1-3; D is perhaps TRBD1 (5 bases). The CDR3 extends over 14 amino acids. CDR1 SGDLS and CDR2 YYNGEE come from the germline V gene. V lost 5 bases and J 0 bases, leaving 9 bases between the germline ends. The CDR3 nucleotides read TGTGCCAGCAGTTTTGACAGCTCTGGAAACACCATATATTTT. This sequence encodes CASSFDSSGNTIYF.

The rearrangement uses TRBV19 and TRBJ2-1, with 8 bases fitting TRBD2. The CDR3 totals 12 residues. V lost 5 bases, J lost 15 bases, and 9 bases stayed unmatched. The germline CDR1 and CDR2 sequences are LNHDA and SQIVND (reference sequence). CDR3 sequence reads: CASSDSGKSRFF. In DNA form, the CDR3 reads TGTGCCAGTAGTGATAGCGGGAAATCACGGTTCTTC. Using reference TRBV19 and TRBJ2-1 for the parts outside the CDR3, the full variable domain is DGGITQSPKYLFRKEGQNVTLSCEQNLNHDAMYWYRQDPGQGLRLIYYSQIVNDFQKGDIAEGYSVSREKKESFPLTVTSAQKNPTAFYLCASSDSGKSRFFGPGTRLTVL.

The V gene is TRBV5-4, the J gene TRBJ1-1; no reliable D call. This CDR3 has 14 amino acids. Germline values: CDR1 SGHNT, CDR2 YYREEE (reference sequence). Trimming left V 6 bases short and J 0 bases short, with 12 bases between. Here the CDR3 reads CASTTGPLNTEAFF. CDR3 in DNA: TGTGCCAGCACCACCGGACCGTTGAACACTGAAGCTTTCTTT.

V gene TRBV18 combines with J gene TRBJ1-1; 7 nucleotides agree with TRBD1. Trimming cost V 2 bases and J 4 bases; bases outside gene matches: 4. CDR1 and CDR2 from the germline V gene are KGHSH and LQKENI. This CDR3 is built from 14 residues. The CDR3, as DNA: TGTGCCAGCTCACCAAGGGGGCTTGTCACTGAAGCTTTCTTT. Its protein is CASSPRGLVTEAFF.

This clone was found a few times. The chain links TRBV5-1 to TRBJ1-2, with D maybe TRBD1 (5 bases). Per germline, CDR1 SGHRS and CDR2 YFSETQ. V was trimmed by 4 bases and J by 4 bases, leaving 17 bases between them. The CDR3 contains 15 residues. CDR3 DNA: TGCGCCAGCAGCCCCCGCACATCGGGGGGCTATGGCTACACCTTC. As protein: CASSPRTSGGYGYTF. The full variable domain, completed using reference TRBV5-1 and TRBJ1-2, is KAGVTQTPRYLIKTRGQQVTLSCSPISGHRSVSWYQQTPGQGLQFLFEYFSETQRNKGNFPGRFSGRQFSNSRSEMNVSTLELGDSALYLCASSPRTSGGYGYTFGSGTRLTVV.

V is TRBV7-9 and J is TRBJ2-1, with 7 bases aligning to TRBD2. The CDR3 has 16 amino acids. Germline V lookup: CDR1 SEHNR, CDR2 FQNEAQ (reference sequence). V lost 10 bases, J lost 4 bases, and 16 bases stayed unmatched. CDR3 nucleotide sequence: TGTGCCATCCCTGCGGGAGCGGGTGGGACTTACAATGAGCAGTTCTTC. It codes for CAIPAGAGGTYNEQFF.

This clone was found once. This sequence joins TRBV19 and TRBJ2-7; D ambiguous. Germline lookup yields CDR1 LNHDA and CDR2 SQIVND (reference sequence). Trimming pared 6 bases from V and 0 bases from J, leaving 12 bases between. The CDR3 has 14 residues. CDR3 bases: TGTGCCAGTAGATCCCAACACAGCTCCTACGAGCAGTACTTC. Translating gives CASRSQHSSYEQYF.

This clone was detected only once. The chain combines TRBV5-1 with TRBJ1-1; TRBD1 matches 7 bases. This CDR3 is built from 15 residues. Germline loops: CDR1 SGHRS, CDR2 YFSETQ. V was clipped by 2 bases and J by 3 bases; unmatched bases: 7. The DNA of the CDR3 is TGCGCCAGCAGCTTAAACGGGGACAGCCACACTGAAGCTTTCTTT. This gives the protein CASSLNGDSHTEAFF.

This clone was counted between two and nine times. The chain links TRBV11-3 to TRBJ2-2; TRBD1 matches at 10 bases. The CDR3 spans 16 residues. J gave up 5 bases and V 4 bases, and 7 bases lay outside the gene matches. CDR1 is SGHNT, CDR2 YENEEA, per germline. CDR3 nucleotide sequence: TGTGCCAGCAGCTCCAGACAGGGGGCGCGTACCGGGGAGCTGTTTTTT. Translation: CASSSRQGARTGELFF. Supplemented by reference TRBV11-3 and TRBJ2-2, the full variable domain reads EAGVVQSPRYKIIEKKQPVAFWCNPISGHNTLYWYLQNLGQGPELLIRYENEEAVDDSQLPKDRFSAERLKGVDSTLKIQPAELGDSAVYLCASSSRQGARTGELFFGEGSRLTVL.

This clone came up once. The V gene is TRBV2, the J gene TRBJ2-5; weak D call: TRBD1 (5 bases). The CDR3 consists of 13 residues. Trimming removed 4 bases at V and 5 bases at J, with 11 bases between. CDR1 is SNHLY, CDR2 FYNNEI, per germline. As DNA, the CDR3 is TGTGCCAGCAGTGTGTGGGGCGAGGAGACCCAGTACTTC. Protein: CASSVWGEETQYF.

The V and J genes are TRBV19 and TRBJ2-1, with 7 bases lining up with TRBD2. CDR1 and CDR2 (germline): LNHDA, SQIVND (reference sequence). Trimming at V came to 3 bases and at J to 3 bases, leaving 2 bases not matched to a gene. The CDR3 runs to 14 residues. In DNA form, the CDR3 reads TGTGCCAGTAGTATTTTAGCGGGCTACAATGAGCAGTTCTTC. Translated: CASSILAGYNEQFF. The full variable domain, its missing parts supplied by reference TRBV19 and TRBJ2-1, is DGGITQSPKYLFRKEGQNVTLSCEQNLNHDAMYWYRQDPGQGLRLIYYSQIVNDFQKGDIAEGYSVSREKKESFPLTVTSAQKNPTAFYLCASSILAGYNEQFFGPGTRLTVL.

This chain connects TRBV7-6 to TRBJ2-3; D possibly corresponds to TRBD2 (5 bases). Germline V gene data show CDR1 as SGHVS and CDR2 as FNYEAQ. The CDR3 runs to 16 residues. Between the trimmed V and J ends, which lost 4 bases and 4 bases, there was a span of 18 bases. The CDR3 bases are TGTGCCAGCAGCTGGTTACTAGGTGGAGGCCCAGATACGCAGTATTTT. Translation: CASSWLLGGGPDTQYF.